The 27 T cell receptor beta chains below come from one sample, sequenced in a study of blood T cell repertoires in COVID-19. This table comes from immunoSEQ multiplex PCR, and its TCRdb copy is limited to in-frame clones, with some not included. Of tens of thousands of clones listed, about 70% are singletons. The sample comprised peripheral blood. Receptors originate from a woman in her forties or fifties with active or convalescent COVID-19.

This chain uses TRBV5-1 with TRBJ1-2; D call uncertain. Germline V gene lookup returns CDR1 SGHRS and CDR2 YFSETQ. The CDR3 has 14 amino acids. V lost 1 base and J 2 bases, leaving 9 bases between the germline ends. CDR3 sequence reads: CASSLNSANYGYTF. The CDR3 DNA sequence: TGCGCCAGCAGCTTGAATAGCGCCAACTATGGCTACACCTTC.

V gene TRBV5-4 combines with J gene TRBJ2-2, with D possibly being TRBD2 (5 bases). This CDR3 comprises 14 residues. V lost 2 bases and J lost 7, with 12 bases in between. Germline V gives CDR1 SGHNT, CDR2 YYREEE (reference sequence). The CDR3 DNA follows: TGTGCCAGCAGCTTAACGAGGGATCACGGGGAGCTGTTTTTT. It codes for CASSLTRDHGELFF.

This clone was seen more than once but under ten times. The CDR3 bases are TGTGCCAGCAGCCAAGAACGCGGGAATTACAATGAGCAGTTCTTC. This gives the protein CASSQERGNYNEQFF. The chain has TRBV3-1 (or the pseudogene TRBV3-2) and TRBJ2-1; D might be TRBD2 (6 bases). The germline V gene encodes CDR1 LGHDT and CDR2 YNNKEL (reference sequence). The CDR3 is 15 amino acids. Trimming stripped 0 bases from V and 4 bases from J, with 10 bases between.

This chain connects TRBV19 to TRBJ2-7; D unresolved. Germline lookup yields CDR1 LNHDA and CDR2 SQIVND (reference sequence). Trimming shortened V by 4 bases and J by 2 bases, and 15 bases separated the two germline ends. The CDR3 has 15 amino acids. CDR3 in DNA: TGTGCCAGTAGTACCCTTGGCAGTTCAGCCTACGAGCAGTACTTC. Translated, it gives CASSTLGSSAYEQYF.

As regards this clone: This specimen includes other DNA sequences encoding the same CDR3. The chain employs TRBV7-8 and TRBJ2-2; 8 bases map to TRBD1. The V gene end was trimmed by 4 bases and the J gene end by 2 bases; junction bases not matched to a gene: 6. Per germline, CDR1 SGHVS and CDR2 FQNEAQ. This CDR3 is 16 amino acids long. In DNA, the CDR3 is TGTGCCAGCAGCTACTTGGGACAGGTCAACACCGGGGAGCTGTTTTTT. Translated: CASSYLGQVNTGELFF.

This sequence joins TRBV5-1 and TRBJ2-4; D perhaps matches TRBD2 (5 bases). In germline, CDR1 is SGHRS, CDR2 YFSETQ. V was cut by 1 base and J by 4 bases, with 18 bases left in between. This CDR3 spans 17 amino acids. In DNA form, the CDR3 reads TGCGCCAGCAGCTTGAATGGTTTCAGCGGATCTAAAAACATTCAGTACTTC. Translating it yields CASSLNGFSGSKNIQYF.

This clone was picked up a small number of times. This sample also contains other DNA sequences that code for the same CDR3. The V call is TRBV2, the J call TRBJ2-5; 8 nucleotides match TRBD1. The CDR3 covers 12 residues. The germline CDR1 and CDR2 sequences are SNHLY and FYNNEI. Unmatched junction bases numbered 1, after V lost 6 bases and J lost 4 bases. The CDR3 loop is CASRGQAETQYF. CDR3 in DNA: TGTGCCAGCAGGGGACAGGCAGAGACCCAGTACTTC.

This clone turned up a few times. The V gene is TRBV28, the J gene TRBJ2-3, with D tentatively TRBD2 (5 bases). The CDR3 sequence is 18 residues long. In germline, CDR1 is MDHEN, CDR2 SYDVKM. V gave up 3 bases and J gave up 0 bases, with 19 bases separating them. Here the CDR3 DNA reads TGTGCCAGCAGTTTTCATTCAAGCGGTGGTTCTAGCACAGATACGCAGTATTTT. It yields the protein CASSFHSSGGSSTDTQYF.

This clone was found a few times. The chain has TRBV3-1 (or the pseudogene TRBV3-2) and TRBJ2-7; TRBD2 agrees at 12 bases. Germline V lookup: CDR1 LGHDT, CDR2 YNNKEL (reference sequence). The V segment lost 3 bases and the J segment 5 bases; nucleotides outside the gene matches: 14. The CDR3 is made up of 18 amino acids. This CDR3 is CASSQGPGTSGRGNEQYF. The CDR3 DNA sequence: TGTGCCAGCAGCCAGGGACCCGGGACTAGCGGGCGAGGGAACGAGCAGTACTTC.

The rearrangement links TRBV6-5 to TRBJ1-6; D might be TRBD1 (5 bases). V lost 2 bases and J lost 7, with 6 bases in between. Germline loops: CDR1 MNHEY, CDR2 SVGAGI. This CDR3 region has 13 residues. CDR3 bases: TGTGCCAGCAGTTACGACAGCAATTCACCCCTCCACTTT. Its protein is CASSYDSNSPLHF.

The V gene is TRBV5-8, the J gene TRBJ2-7, with D maybe TRBD1 (6 bases). Germline assignment: CDR1 SGHTS and CDR2 YDEGEE. Trimming pared 4 bases from V and 3 bases from J, leaving 11 bases between. The CDR3 extends over 13 amino acids. The CDR3 spells CASSRGQHYEQYF. The CDR3 coding sequence is TGTGCCAGCAGCCGAGGACAGCACTACGAGCAGTACTTC.

This chain uses TRBV15 with TRBJ2-2, with a weak D call TRBD1 (6 bases). Between the trimmed V and J ends, which lost 0 bases and 4 bases, there was a span of 12 bases. This CDR3 has 16 residues. CDR1 is LNHNV, CDR2 YYDKDF, per germline (reference sequence). CDR3 residues: CATSRDRTGPTGELFF. CDR3 bases: TGTGCCACCAGCAGAGATCGAACAGGGCCCACCGGGGAGCTGTTTTTT.

The genes are TRBV7-2 and TRBJ2-5, with TRBD2 identical over 10 bases. Looked up from germline, CDR1 is SGHTA and CDR2 is FQGNSA. V shed 2 bases, J shed 5 bases, and the junction held 2 bases outside the gene matches. The CDR3 sequence is 14 residues long. DNA for the CDR3: TGTGCCAGCAGCTTACTAGCGGGAGTGGAGACCCAGTACTTC. Translation gives CASSLLAGVETQYF. The full variable domain, with the rest looked up from reference TRBV7-2 and TRBJ2-5, is GAGVSQSPSNKVTEKGKDVELRCDPISGHTALYWYRQSLGQGLEFLIYFQGNSAPDKSGLPSDRFSAERTGGSVSTLTIQRTQQEDSAVYLCASSLLAGVETQYFGPGTRLLVL.

The chain links TRBV30 to TRBJ2-5; a weak D match, TRBD2 (6 bases). Germline-derived CDR1 and CDR2 are GTSNPN and SVGIG (reference sequence). This CDR3 comprises 14 residues. The V end was cut by 1 base, the J end by 4 bases, with 13 bases between. The DNA for the CDR3 is TGTGCCTGGAGTGCCGGGGGTTTGGGAGAGACCCAGTACTTC. It yields the protein CAWSAGGLGETQYF.

The V gene is TRBV5-4, the J gene TRBJ2-7; 10 bases fit TRBD2. V lost 5 bases to trimming and J lost 1 base; unmatched junction nucleotides: 6. The germline V gene encodes CDR1 SGHNT and CDR2 YYREEE (reference sequence). The CDR3 runs 15 residues. The CDR3 DNA sequence: TGTGCCAGCAGGTTAGCGGGAGGTTCGTCCTACGAGCAGTACTTC. The encoded protein is CASRLAGGSSYEQYF.

The rearrangement joins TRBV5-1 to TRBJ2-5; no firm D call. Germline values: CDR1 SGHRS, CDR2 YFSETQ. The CDR3 is 14 amino acids. V shed 0 bases and J shed 3 bases, with 9 bases lying between them. As DNA, the CDR3 is TGCGCCAGCAGCTTGGGGCAGATTAAAGAGACCCAGTACTTC. Its protein is CASSLGQIKETQYF.

This clone was detected a few times. The V and J genes are TRBV6-6 and TRBJ2-2; TRBD1 aligns across 7 bases. The CDR3 length is 15 residues. J gave up 4 bases and V 0 bases, and 2 bases lay outside the gene matches. Germline CDR1 is MNHNY and CDR2 is SVGAGI (reference sequence). The CDR3 sequence is CASSYSGQRTGELFF. The CDR3 region has the DNA TGTGCCAGCAGTTACTCGGGACAGCGCACCGGGGAGCTGTTTTTT.

This rearrangement joins TRBV7-9 to TRBJ1-1; weak D call: TRBD1 (5 bases). The V end lost 2 bases, the J end lost 0 bases, and 13 bases lay between the germline ends. Per germline, CDR1 SEHNR and CDR2 FQNEAQ (reference sequence). The CDR3 length is 16 residues. DNA for the CDR3: TGTGCCAGCAGCTTACGGGGGAAGAACATGAACACTGAAGCTTTCTTT. Its protein is CASSLRGKNMNTEAFF.

The gene calls are TRBV19 and TRBJ2-7; tentative D call: TRBD1 (5 bases). Trimming pared 3 bases from V and 2 bases from J, leaving 14 bases between. This CDR3 region has 15 residues. Per germline, CDR1 LNHDA and CDR2 SQIVND (reference sequence). CDR3 sequence reads: CASSIQQDLPYEQYF. As DNA, the CDR3 is TGTGCCAGTAGTATTCAACAGGACCTACCCTACGAGCAGTACTTC.

The V and J genes are TRBV30 and TRBJ2-1; D call uncertain. The CDR3 sequence is 14 residues long. The germline V and J ends were trimmed by 4 bases and 1 base, with 11 bases remaining between them. The germline gives CDR1 GTSNPN, CDR2 SVGIG (reference sequence). The CDR3 region has the DNA TGTGCCTGGAAGGAGAGCGAATCCTACAATGAGCAGTTCTTC. It encodes CAWKESESYNEQFF. Filled out from reference TRBV30 and TRBJ2-1, the complete variable domain reads SQTIHQWPATLVQPVGSPLSLECTVEGTSNPNLYWYRQAAGRGLQLLFYSVGIGQISSEVPQNLSASRPQDRQFILSSKKLLLSDSGFYLCAWKESESYNEQFFGPGTRLTVL.

This chain links TRBV6-6 with TRBJ1-2; TRBD1 matches 11 bases. Germline loops: CDR1 MNHNY, CDR2 SVGAGI (reference sequence). This CDR3 region has 16 residues. V trimming: 11 bases; J trimming: 3 bases; junction bases outside the gene matches: 14. The CDR3 DNA is TGTGCCGTCCTCAACTTGGACAGGGGGCTTTACTATGGCTACACCTTC. Protein product: CAVLNLDRGLYYGYTF.

This chain joins TRBV19 and TRBJ2-1, with a tentative D call TRBD1 (6 bases). CDR1 is LNHDA and CDR2 is SQIVND in the germline V gene (reference sequence). This CDR3 contains 15 residues. V shed 4 bases and J shed 5 bases, with 15 bases lying between them. CDR3 DNA sequence: TGTGCCAGTAGTAACACCGGGACATACGACAATGAGCAGTTCTTC. The encoded protein is CASSNTGTYDNEQFF.

V usage is TRBV4-1 and J usage is TRBJ2-1; the D is unclear. Trimming took 0 bases from V and 9 from J, leaving 6 bases between them. Germline CDR1 is MGHRA and CDR2 is YSYEKL. The CDR3 is made up of 12 amino acids. The CDR3 sequence: CASSQDLSEQFF. The DNA of the CDR3 is TGCGCCAGCAGCCAAGATCTGAGTGAGCAGTTCTTC.

This chain connects TRBV18 to TRBJ1-2; D possibly corresponds to TRBD1 (6 bases). Per germline, CDR1 KGHSH and CDR2 LQKENI. The CDR3 runs 15 residues. V was shortened by 3 bases and J by 13 bases, with 24 bases between the two germline ends. Written as DNA, the CDR3 is TGTGCCAGCTCACCGAATTCTGGGAGACAGGCTAGGTGCACCTTC. Translated, it gives CASSPNSGRQARCTF.

The chain has TRBV19 and TRBJ2-1; TRBD2 matches at 9 bases. This CDR3 is built from 18 residues. J gave up 4 bases and V 4 bases, and 14 bases lay outside the gene matches. Germline V gene data show CDR1 as LNHDA and CDR2 as SQIVND (reference sequence). This CDR3 is CASSTSGIKHPPYNEQFF. CDR3 DNA: TGTGCCAGTAGTACTAGCGGGATAAAACACCCCCCTTACAATGAGCAGTTCTTC.

The rearrangement links TRBV7-9 to TRBJ2-7; 7 bases map to TRBD2. Per germline, CDR1 SEHNR and CDR2 FQNEAQ (reference sequence). V shed 1 base, J shed 0 bases, and the junction held 3 bases outside the gene matches. The CDR3 covers 15 residues. The CDR3 DNA sequence: TGTGCCAGCAGCTTAGGCGGGAGCACCTCCTACGAGCAGTACTTC. Encoded protein: CASSLGGSTSYEQYF.

V and J are TRBV19 and TRBJ2-1; TRBD1 matches at 10 bases. There are 21 residues in the CDR3. Germline assignment: CDR1 LNHDA and CDR2 SQIVND (reference sequence). J was trimmed by 0 bases and V by 1 base; bases with no gene match: 15. This CDR3 reads CASSIGVDRGVVPSSYNEQFF. CDR3 nucleotides: TGTGCCAGTAGTATAGGTGTGGACAGGGGGGTCGTTCCTAGCTCCTACAATGAGCAGTTCTTC.